The 32 T cell receptor beta chains in this list originate from one sample, sequenced in a study of blood T cell repertoires in COVID-19. Here immunoSEQ multiplex PCR was the method, and the copy in TCRdb shows in-frame clones only, minus some. This sample has fewer than 350,000 clones, with approximately 80% found just once. The specimen was peripheral blood. The receptor set was obtained from a woman aged 50 to 60 with active or convalescent COVID-19.

The J gene is TRBJ1-3, the V gene TRBV7-9; no reliable D call. Per germline, CDR1 SEHNR and CDR2 FQNEAQ (reference sequence). CDR3 length equals 15 residues. Trimming pared 3 bases from V and 0 bases from J, leaving 9 bases between. CDR3 sequence reads: CASSFDRSSGNTIYF. In nucleotides, the CDR3 is TGTGCCAGCAGCTTTGACCGGAGCTCTGGAAACACCATATATTTT.

The chain carries TRBV6-6 and TRBJ1-2, with D perhaps matching TRBD1 (5 bases). This CDR3 is 13 amino acids long. V lost 2 bases and J lost 4, with 8 bases in between. Germline V gives CDR1 MNHNY, CDR2 SVGAGI (reference sequence). The CDR3 spells CASSYGGGYGYTF. CDR3 sequence (DNA): TGTGCCAGCAGTTACGGGGGAGGCTATGGCTACACCTTC.

This chain links TRBV4-1 with TRBJ2-6; TRBD1 aligns across 8 bases. Germline V gene sequence: CDR1 MGHRA, CDR2 YSYEKL. The CDR3 is made up of 15 amino acids. The J segment lost 1 base and the V segment lost 6 bases, leaving 2 bases of the junction unmatched. As DNA, the CDR3 is TGCGCCAGCAGGGACAGGGTGTCTGGGGCCAACGTCCTGACTTTC. It codes for CASRDRVSGANVLTF.

The chain carries TRBV11-3 and TRBJ2-1, with D maybe TRBD2 (6 bases). Between the trimmed V and J ends, which lost 3 bases and 8 bases, there was a span of 17 bases. The length of the CDR3 is 15 residues. Per the germline V gene, CDR1 is SGHNT and CDR2 is YENEEA. The CDR3 here is CASSLGGFGGDEQFF. The CDR3 bases are TGTGCCAGCAGCTTGGGAGGCTTTGGAGGAGATGAGCAGTTCTTC.

V and J are TRBV12-5 and TRBJ2-3; 10 bases line up with TRBD1. This CDR3 contains 16 residues. The germline CDR1 and CDR2 sequences are LGHNT and FRNRAP. V lost 5 bases to trimming and J lost 5 bases; unmatched junction nucleotides: 10. The CDR3 spells CASGPLGDRGEDTQYF. The CDR3 DNA reads as TGTGCTAGTGGTCCCCTCGGGGACAGGGGAGAAGATACGCAGTATTTT.

V usage is TRBV18 and J usage is TRBJ2-1; D is possibly TRBD1 (7 bases). V was pared by 1 base and J by 5 bases, with 12 bases between. CDR3 size: 15 residues. Germline V gene sequence: CDR1 KGHSH, CDR2 LQKENI. CDR3 bases: TGTGCCAGCTCACCACAGGAGGGGGCGCACAATGAGCAGTTCTTC. Protein product: CASSPQEGAHNEQFF.

This chain uses TRBV10-3 with TRBJ1-5, with D unresolved. V lost 0 bases and J 6 bases, leaving 3 bases between the germline ends. The length of the CDR3 is 12 residues. Germline V gene sequence: CDR1 ENHRY, CDR2 SYGVKD. This CDR3 reads CAISESRQPQHF. CDR3 nucleotides: TGTGCCATCAGTGAGTCGCGTCAGCCCCAGCATTTT.

This clone came up a few times. V gene TRBV18 combines with J gene TRBJ1-1; D may be TRBD1 (6 bases). Germline V gene sequence: CDR1 KGHSH, CDR2 LQKENI. The CDR3 has 13 amino acids. V lost 5 bases to trimming and J lost 3 bases, with 10 bases between them. This chain's CDR3 is CASSSNRDTEAFF. CDR3 in DNA: TGTGCCAGCTCATCCAACAGGGACACTGAAGCTTTCTTT.

This clone has a single count. The chain employs TRBV4-1 and TRBJ2-3; D perhaps matches TRBD1 (6 bases). This CDR3 contains 17 residues. Germline lookup yields CDR1 MGHRA and CDR2 YSYEKL. Trimming left V 0 bases short and J 2 bases short, with 15 bases between. CDR3 sequence reads: CASSQDSGRGFTDTQYF. The CDR3 DNA reads TGCGCCAGCAGCCAAGATTCGGGCAGGGGATTCACAGATACGCAGTATTTT.

CDR3 in DNA: TGTGCCAGCAGCCTCGGACAGGACCTATACAATGAGCAGTTCTTC. This translates into CASSLGQDLYNEQFF. The chain recombines TRBV7-2 with TRBJ2-1; 7 bases match TRBD1. The CDR3 sequence is 15 residues long. Trimming removed 5 bases from V and 4 bases from J; junction bases left unmatched: 8. In germline, CDR1 is SGHTA, CDR2 FQGNSA.

The chain employs TRBV24-1 and TRBJ2-5, with 8 nucleotides matching TRBD1. Trimming removed 5 bases from V and 1 base from J; junction bases left unmatched: 5. Per germline, CDR1 KGHDR and CDR2 SFDVKD. CDR3 size: 15 residues. Here the CDR3 reads CATSVGRGRQETQYF. The CDR3 nucleotides are TGTGCCACCAGTGTGGGCAGGGGGCGCCAAGAGACCCAGTACTTC.

This chain connects TRBV7-6 to TRBJ2-5, with 10 bases matching TRBD2. The V segment lost 1 base and the J segment 4 bases; nucleotides outside the gene matches: 6. Per the germline V gene, CDR1 is SGHVS and CDR2 is FNYEAQ. This CDR3 has 16 residues. The CDR3 DNA sequence: TGTGCCAGCAGCTTAGAAGCGGGAGGGCGGCGAGAGACCCAGTACTTC. Translation gives CASSLEAGGRRETQYF.

The V and J genes are TRBV2 and TRBJ2-3, with 10 bases that match TRBD1. Germline CDR1 and CDR2: SNHLY and FYNNEI. The V segment lost 7 bases and the J segment 2 bases; nucleotides outside the gene matches: 6. The CDR3 is made up of 15 amino acids. The CDR3 DNA sequence: TGTGCCAGCATTCGGACAGGGGGTTTCACAGATACGCAGTATTTT. This encodes CASIRTGGFTDTQYF.

The rearrangement joins TRBV23-1 to TRBJ2-1, with 11 positions matching TRBD2. TRBV23-1 is assigned to the ORF class and has an uncertain function. The junction had 15 bases not matched to a gene; V was cut back by 5 bases and J by 6 bases. The length of the CDR3 is 18 residues. CDR3 residues: CASSLALAGERGSNEQFF. DNA of the CDR3: TGCGCCAGCAGTTTAGCACTAGCGGGAGAAAGGGGGAGCAATGAGCAGTTCTTC.

The gene calls are TRBV7-8 and TRBJ2-1; D is possibly TRBD1 (5 bases). Per the germline V gene, CDR1 is SGHVS and CDR2 is FQNEAQ. The CDR3 is 13 residues long. Trimming took off 5 bases at V and 5 bases at J, with 10 bases between the two ends. The CDR3 here is CASSTTVHNEQFF. The CDR3, as DNA: TGTGCCAGCAGCACGACAGTACACAATGAGCAGTTCTTC.

The chain is built from TRBV3-1 (or the pseudogene TRBV3-2) and TRBJ2-5; no clear D gene. Germline CDR1 is LGHDT and CDR2 is YNNKEL (reference sequence). Between the trimmed V and J ends, which lost 4 bases and 4 bases, there was a span of 19 bases. This CDR3 has 16 residues. DNA of the CDR3: TGTGCCAGCAGCCCTTATCTAGGCCCCACCGGAGAGACCCAGTACTTC. It encodes CASSPYLGPTGETQYF.

The rearrangement uses TRBV5-1 and TRBJ1-1; D is undetermined. Between the trimmed V and J ends, which lost 2 bases and 0 bases, there was a span of 8 bases. The CDR3 spans 14 residues. CDR1 is SGHRS and CDR2 is YFSETQ in the germline V gene. The CDR3 reads CASSFSVMNTEAFF. CDR3 coding DNA: TGCGCCAGCAGCTTCTCGGTGATGAACACTGAAGCTTTCTTT.

The chain couples TRBV28 to TRBJ1-5; D not certain. V dropped 3 bases and J dropped 2 bases, with 14 bases sitting between them. This CDR3 comprises 16 residues. Per the germline V gene, CDR1 is MDHEN and CDR2 is SYDVKM. The CDR3 protein is CASSLEGGLGNQPQHF. The CDR3 DNA reads TGTGCCAGCAGTTTGGAGGGAGGATTGGGCAATCAGCCCCAGCATTTT.

The V gene is TRBV6-5, the J gene TRBJ1-1; D is unresolved. Germline CDR1 is MNHEY and CDR2 is SVGAGI. The CDR3 sequence is 16 residues long. V was pared by 0 bases and J by 1 base, with 12 bases between. CDR3 sequence: CASSYSMVRGNTEAFF. The DNA for the CDR3 is TGTGCCAGCAGTTACTCGATGGTACGGGGGAACACTGAAGCTTTCTTT.

The chain links TRBV19 to TRBJ1-2; D is ambiguous. The V and J ends lost 3 bases and 2 bases respectively, with 10 bases between them. The CDR3 is 14 residues long. The germline V gene has CDR1 LNHDA and CDR2 SQIVND (reference sequence). Written as DNA, the CDR3 is TGTGCCAGTAGTATCTGGCGGATCAACTATGGCTACACCTTC. Protein sequence: CASSIWRINYGYTF.

The chain is built from TRBV19 and TRBJ2-7; TRBD1 aligns across 7 bases. CDR3 length: 13 amino acids. The V gene end was trimmed by 10 bases and the J gene end by 2 bases; junction bases not matched to a gene: 8. Germline CDR1 is LNHDA and CDR2 is SQIVND (reference sequence). The CDR3 bases are TGTGCCACCAGCTCTGGGACAGCCTACGAGCAGTACTTC. Translation: CATSSGTAYEQYF.

V is TRBV11-2 and J is TRBJ2-1; the match to TRBD2 covers 8 bases. The trim removed 8 bases at V and 6 bases at J, leaving 18 bases unmatched. The CDR3 runs 17 residues. The V gene's germline CDR1 is SGHAT and CDR2 FQNNGV. Here the CDR3 reads CASSKGGSAGVRNEQFF. The CDR3, as DNA: TGTGCCAGCTCCAAAGGGGGGTCAGCGGGAGTCCGCAATGAGCAGTTCTTC.

CDR3 sequence reads: CASSVTGDTDTQYF. The CDR3 bases are TGTGCCAGCAGCGTCACAGGGGACACAGATACGCAGTATTTT. The chain combines TRBV9 with TRBJ2-3; 7 nucleotides match TRBD1. The V gene's germline CDR1 is SGDLS and CDR2 YYNGEE. The CDR3 has 14 amino acids. The trim removed 2 bases at V and 2 bases at J, leaving 2 bases unmatched.

This rearrangement joins TRBV5-4 to TRBJ2-7, with 11 bases fitting TRBD1. This CDR3 has 15 amino acids. After removal of 4 bases from V and 5 bases from J, the junction contained 8 bases not matched to a gene. CDR1 and CDR2 (germline): SGHNT, YYREEE (reference sequence). This CDR3 reads CASSVGTGGFNEQYF. CDR3 DNA sequence: TGTGCCAGCAGCGTAGGGACAGGGGGTTTTAACGAGCAGTACTTC.

This clone is a singleton in its sample. DNA of the CDR3: TGTGCCATCAGTGACAAAGCGGGAGTGGGCACAGATACGCAGTATTTT. Protein sequence: CAISDKAGVGTDTQYF. The chain combines TRBV10-3 with TRBJ2-3, with 8 bases lining up with TRBD2. There are 16 residues in the CDR3. Germline CDR1 is ENHRY and CDR2 is SYGVKD. J lost 1 base, V lost 3 bases, and 6 bases had no gene match.

This clone appeared a few times. The genes are TRBV5-5 and TRBJ1-2; D remains unclear. Looked up from germline, CDR1 is SGHKS and CDR2 is YYEKEE (reference sequence). This CDR3 contains 14 residues. V gave up 0 bases and J gave up 11 bases, with 17 bases separating them. The CDR3 protein is CASSLGRLGGEYTF. As DNA, the CDR3 is TGTGCCAGCAGCTTGGGGCGCCTTGGCGGGGAGTACACCTTC.

V and J are TRBV18 and TRBJ2-1, with 8 bases fitting TRBD1. The CDR3 totals 15 residues. Per germline, CDR1 KGHSH and CDR2 LQKENI. Unmatched junction bases numbered 5, after V lost 5 bases and J lost 2 bases. The CDR3 reads CASSSDRGAYNEQFF. The DNA for the CDR3 is TGTGCCAGCTCATCCGACAGGGGCGCCTACAATGAGCAGTTCTTC.

This sequence joins TRBV29-1 and TRBJ2-5; D might be TRBD2 (5 bases). The V and J ends lost 6 bases and 1 base respectively, with 9 bases between them. CDR1 and CDR2 from the germline V gene are SQVTM and ANQGSEA. The CDR3 runs 12 residues. The CDR3 here is CSVFSVQETQYF. CDR3 nucleotides: TGCAGCGTATTTAGCGTCCAAGAGACCCAGTACTTC.

This chain connects TRBV2 to TRBJ2-3; possible D gene TRBD1, 6 bases. Germline V lookup: CDR1 SNHLY, CDR2 FYNNEI. The V end was cut by 6 bases, the J end by 6 bases, with 10 bases between. This CDR3 is 12 amino acids long. The DNA of the CDR3 is TGTGCCAGCAGGAGGGGGTCTGATACGCAGTATTTT. Translating gives CASRRGSDTQYF.

The V call is TRBV19, the J call TRBJ1-5; no reliable D call. This CDR3 comprises 14 residues. V shed 5 bases and J shed 1 base, with 9 bases lying between them. Germline V gives CDR1 LNHDA, CDR2 SQIVND (reference sequence). DNA of the CDR3: TGTGCCAGTAGTCGAAGGAGCAGCAATCAGCCCCAGCATTTT. It encodes CASSRRSSNQPQHF.

V is TRBV6-5 and J is TRBJ1-3; the match to TRBD1 covers 10 bases. Germline trimming cut 10 bases from V and 0 bases from J; bases unmatched to any gene: 3. This CDR3 contains 14 residues. Germline CDR1 reads MNHEY; CDR2 reads SVGAGI. The CDR3 region is CATWDRGSGNTIYF. In DNA form, the CDR3 reads TGTGCCACCTGGGACAGGGGCTCTGGAAACACCATATATTTT.

The J gene is TRBJ1-1, the V gene TRBV19; tentative D call: TRBD1 (5 bases). Germline V lookup: CDR1 LNHDA, CDR2 SQIVND (reference sequence). This CDR3 contains 13 residues. V was trimmed by 6 bases and J by 2 bases, leaving 10 bases between them. Here the CDR3 reads CASRPRGNTEAFF. The CDR3 nucleotides read TGTGCCAGTAGACCAAGGGGAAACACTGAAGCTTTCTTT.